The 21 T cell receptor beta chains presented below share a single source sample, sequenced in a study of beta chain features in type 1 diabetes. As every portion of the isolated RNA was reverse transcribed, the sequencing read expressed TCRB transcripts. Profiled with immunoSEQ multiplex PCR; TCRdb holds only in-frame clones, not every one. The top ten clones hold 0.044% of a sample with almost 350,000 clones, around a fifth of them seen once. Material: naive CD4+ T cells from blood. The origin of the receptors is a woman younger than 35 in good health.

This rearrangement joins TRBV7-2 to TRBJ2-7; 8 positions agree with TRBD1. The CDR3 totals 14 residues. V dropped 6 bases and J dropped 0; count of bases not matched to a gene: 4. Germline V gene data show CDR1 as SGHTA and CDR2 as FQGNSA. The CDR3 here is CASSRDRNSYEQYF. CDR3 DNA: TGTGCCAGCAGTCGGGACAGGAACTCCTACGAGCAGTACTTC.

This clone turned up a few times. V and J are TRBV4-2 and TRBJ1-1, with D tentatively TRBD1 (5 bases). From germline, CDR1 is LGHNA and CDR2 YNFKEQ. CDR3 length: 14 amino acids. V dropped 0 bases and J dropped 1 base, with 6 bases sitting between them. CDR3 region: CASSQEGGNTEAFF. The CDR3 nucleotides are TGTGCCAGCAGCCAAGAGGGGGGGAACACTGAAGCTTTCTTT.

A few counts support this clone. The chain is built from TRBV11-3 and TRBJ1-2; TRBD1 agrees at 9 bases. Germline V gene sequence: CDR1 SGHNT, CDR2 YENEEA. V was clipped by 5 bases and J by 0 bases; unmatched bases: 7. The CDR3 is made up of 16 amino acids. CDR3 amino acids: CASSPWTGEANYGYTF. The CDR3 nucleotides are TGTGCCAGCAGCCCTTGGACAGGGGAGGCTAACTATGGCTACACCTTC. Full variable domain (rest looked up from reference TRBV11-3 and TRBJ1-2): EAGVVQSPRYKIIEKKQPVAFWCNPISGHNTLYWYLQNLGQGPELLIRYENEEAVDDSQLPKDRFSAERLKGVDSTLKIQPAELGDSAVYLCASSPWTGEANYGYTFGSGTRLTVV.

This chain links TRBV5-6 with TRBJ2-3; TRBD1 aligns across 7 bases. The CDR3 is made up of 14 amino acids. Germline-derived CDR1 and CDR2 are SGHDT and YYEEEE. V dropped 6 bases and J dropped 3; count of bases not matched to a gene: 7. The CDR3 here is CASNPDRSTDTQYF. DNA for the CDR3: TGTGCCAGCAACCCGGACAGGTCGACAGATACGCAGTATTTT.

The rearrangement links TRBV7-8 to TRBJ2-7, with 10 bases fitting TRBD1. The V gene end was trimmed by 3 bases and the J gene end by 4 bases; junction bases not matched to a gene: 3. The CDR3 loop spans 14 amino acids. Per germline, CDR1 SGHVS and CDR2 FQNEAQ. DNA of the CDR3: TGTGCCAGCAGCTTTGACAGGGGGCTGTACGAGCAGTACTTC. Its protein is CASSFDRGLYEQYF.

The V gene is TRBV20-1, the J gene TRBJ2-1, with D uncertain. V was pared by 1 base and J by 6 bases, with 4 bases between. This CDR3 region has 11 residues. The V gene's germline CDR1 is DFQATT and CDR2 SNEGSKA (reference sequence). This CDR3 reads CSARAGNEQFF. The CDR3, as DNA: TGCAGTGCTAGAGCGGGCAATGAGCAGTTCTTC.

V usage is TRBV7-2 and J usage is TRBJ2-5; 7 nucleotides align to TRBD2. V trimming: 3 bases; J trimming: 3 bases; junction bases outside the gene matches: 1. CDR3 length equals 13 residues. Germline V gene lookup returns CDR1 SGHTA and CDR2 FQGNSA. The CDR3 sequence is CASSFGGEETQYF. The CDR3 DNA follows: TGTGCCAGCAGCTTTGGGGGGGAAGAGACCCAGTACTTC.

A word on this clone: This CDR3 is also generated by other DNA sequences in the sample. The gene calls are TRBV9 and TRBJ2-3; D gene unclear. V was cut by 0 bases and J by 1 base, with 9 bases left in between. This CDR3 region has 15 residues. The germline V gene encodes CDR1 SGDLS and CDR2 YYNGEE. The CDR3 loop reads CASSVGLAGTDTQYF. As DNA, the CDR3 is TGTGCCAGCAGCGTAGGGCTGGCCGGCACAGATACGCAGTATTTT.

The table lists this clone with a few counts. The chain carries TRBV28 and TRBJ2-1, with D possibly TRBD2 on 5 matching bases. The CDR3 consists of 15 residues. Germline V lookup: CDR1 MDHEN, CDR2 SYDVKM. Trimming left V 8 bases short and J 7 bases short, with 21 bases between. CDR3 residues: CASGIGLMNTNEQFF. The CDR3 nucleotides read TGTGCCAGCGGCATCGGACTGATGAATACAAATGAGCAGTTCTTC. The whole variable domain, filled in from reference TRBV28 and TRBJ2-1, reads DVKVTQSSRYLVKRTGEKVFLECVQDMDHENMFWYRQDPGLGLRLIYFSYDVKMKEKGDIPEGYSVSREKKERFSLILESASTNQTSMYLCASGIGLMNTNEQFFGPGTRLTVL.

The CDR3 region is CAWGRQGSFGYTF. The DNA for the CDR3 is TGTGCCTGGGGACGACAGGGAAGTTTTGGCTACACCTTC. This chain connects TRBV30 to TRBJ1-2, with 7 bases identical to TRBD1. Germline lookup yields CDR1 GTSNPN and CDR2 SVGIG (reference sequence). J lost 7 bases, V lost 5 bases, and 10 bases had no gene match. The CDR3 runs 13 residues.

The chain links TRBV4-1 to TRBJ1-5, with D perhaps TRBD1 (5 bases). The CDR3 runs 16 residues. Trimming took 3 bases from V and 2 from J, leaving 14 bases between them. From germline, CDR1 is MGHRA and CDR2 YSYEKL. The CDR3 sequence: CASSQRGTARNQPQHF. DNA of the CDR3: TGCGCCAGCAGCCAGAGAGGGACTGCCCGCAATCAGCCCCAGCATTTT.

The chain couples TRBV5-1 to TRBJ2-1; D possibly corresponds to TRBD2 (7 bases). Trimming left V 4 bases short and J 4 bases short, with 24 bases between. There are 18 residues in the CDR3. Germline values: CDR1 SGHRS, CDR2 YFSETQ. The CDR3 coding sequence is TGCGCCAGCAGCCTGGGGGCGGGGGCCTTTGGGGTATACAATGAGCAGTTCTTC. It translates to CASSLGAGAFGVYNEQFF.

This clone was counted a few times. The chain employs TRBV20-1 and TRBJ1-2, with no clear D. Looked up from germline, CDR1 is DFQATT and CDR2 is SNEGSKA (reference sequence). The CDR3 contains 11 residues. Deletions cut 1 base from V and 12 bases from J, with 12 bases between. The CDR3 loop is CSARAAVGDTF. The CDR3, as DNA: TGCAGTGCTAGAGCAGCGGTCGGCGACACCTTC.

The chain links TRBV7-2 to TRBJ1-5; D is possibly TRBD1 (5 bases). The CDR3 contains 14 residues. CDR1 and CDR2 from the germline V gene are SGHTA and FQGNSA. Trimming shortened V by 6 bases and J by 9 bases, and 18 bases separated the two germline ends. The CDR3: CASSQNGGQGPQHF. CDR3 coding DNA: TGTGCCAGCAGTCAAAACGGGGGTCAAGGGCCCCAGCATTTT. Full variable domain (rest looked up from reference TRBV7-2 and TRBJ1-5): GAGVSQSPSNKVTEKGKDVELRCDPISGHTALYWYRQSLGQGLEFLIYFQGNSAPDKSGLPSDRFSAERTGGSVSTLTIQRTQQEDSAVYLCASSQNGGQGPQHFGDGTRLSIL.

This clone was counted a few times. The CDR3 loop reads CASSPGSGSYNEQFF. The CDR3 region has the DNA TGTGCCAGCAGCCCCGGTAGCGGGAGCTACAATGAGCAGTTCTTC. The V gene is TRBV5-4, the J gene TRBJ2-1; 9 bases map to TRBD2. This CDR3 is built from 15 residues. Germline V gene sequence: CDR1 SGHNT, CDR2 YYREEE (reference sequence). Germline trimming cut 4 bases from V and 3 bases from J; bases unmatched to any gene: 5.

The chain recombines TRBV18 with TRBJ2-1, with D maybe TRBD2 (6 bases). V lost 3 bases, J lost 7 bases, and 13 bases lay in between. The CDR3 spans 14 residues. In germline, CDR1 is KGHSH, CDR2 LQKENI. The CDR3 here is CASSPLSGENEQFF. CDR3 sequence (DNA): TGTGCCAGCTCACCTCTATCGGGAGAGAATGAGCAGTTCTTC.

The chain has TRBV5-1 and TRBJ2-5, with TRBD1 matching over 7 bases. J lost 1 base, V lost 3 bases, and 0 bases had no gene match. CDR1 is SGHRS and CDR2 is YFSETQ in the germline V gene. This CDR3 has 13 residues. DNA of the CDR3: TGCGCCAGCAGCTGGGACAGCCAAGAGACCCAGTACTTC. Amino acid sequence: CASSWDSQETQYF.

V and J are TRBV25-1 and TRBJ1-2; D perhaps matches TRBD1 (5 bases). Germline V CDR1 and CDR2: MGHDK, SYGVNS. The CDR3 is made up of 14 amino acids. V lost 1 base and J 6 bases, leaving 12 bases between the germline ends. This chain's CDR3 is CASSELKGANGYTF. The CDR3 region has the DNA TGTGCCAGCAGTGAATTGAAAGGGGCAAATGGCTACACCTTC.

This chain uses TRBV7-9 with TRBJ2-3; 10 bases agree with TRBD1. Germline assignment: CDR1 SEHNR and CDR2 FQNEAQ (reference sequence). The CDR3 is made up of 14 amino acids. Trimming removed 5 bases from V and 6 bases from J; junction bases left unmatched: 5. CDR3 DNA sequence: TGTGCCAGCAGCCCGGGGACAGGGGCGGATACGCAGTATTTT. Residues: CASSPGTGADTQYF.

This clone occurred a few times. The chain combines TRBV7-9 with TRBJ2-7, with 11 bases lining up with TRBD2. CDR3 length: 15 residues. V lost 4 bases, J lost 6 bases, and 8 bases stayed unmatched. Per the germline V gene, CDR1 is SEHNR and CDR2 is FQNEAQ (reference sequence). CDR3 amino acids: CASSSRGLAGGEQYF. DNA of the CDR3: TGTGCCAGCAGCTCCAGAGGTCTAGCGGGAGGCGAGCAGTACTTC.

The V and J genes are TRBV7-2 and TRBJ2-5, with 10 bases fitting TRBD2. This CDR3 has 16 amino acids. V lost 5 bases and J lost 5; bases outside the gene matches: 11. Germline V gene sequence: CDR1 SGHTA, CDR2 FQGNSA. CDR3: CASSASGGANPETQYF. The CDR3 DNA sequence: TGTGCCAGCAGCGCCAGCGGGGGGGCGAATCCGGAGACCCAGTACTTC.